This T cell receptor (beta chain) stems from a study of T-cell reconstitution after alpha-beta-depleted transplantation in children. Germline values: CDR1 SQVTM, CDR2 ANQGSEA. The CDR3 contains 13 residues. Trimming took off 0 bases at V and 5 bases at J, with 10 bases between the two ends. Preparation of the TCRbeta library involved a method that used unique molecular identifiers. TCRdb ran MiXCR on the PCR reads and lists one entry per CDR3 protein. Among about 610,000 distinct CDR3 sequences listed, 10% to 13% were seen once. This TCR came from a human donor who donated a stem cell graft to a child with acute myeloid leukemia. J is TRBJ1-1 and V is TRBV29-1; perhaps TRBD1 as D (6 bases). The sample in question was PBMCs from the stem cell graft donor, obtained from the stem cell graft. CDR3 DNA sequence: TGCAGCGTTGAAGATAGGGGGATGACTGAAGCTTTCTTT. Amino acid sequence: CSVEDRGMTEAFF.